Listed here are 3 T cell receptor beta chains from one sample, sequenced in a study of OX40 agonist ivuxolimab in advanced cancers. The table came from immunoSEQ multiplex PCR; TCRdb's copy has only in-frame clones and leaves some out. The top ten clones hold approximately 10% of a sample with under 85,000 clones, 90% to 95% of them seen once. The input for sequencing was CD4+ or CD8+ T cells sorted from blood, taken in a trial of the OX40 agonist ivuxolimab. The receptors stem from an adult with an advanced solid tumor such as melanoma, head and neck, liver or kidney cancer.

This chain uses TRBV29-1 with TRBJ2-7, with D perhaps TRBD1 (6 bases). This CDR3 contains 11 residues. CDR1 is SQVTM, CDR2 ANQGSEA, per germline. With 7 bases removed from V and 7 bases from J, the gap between germline ends came to 14 bases. CDR3 bases: TGCAGCGCCCAGGGCCAGGGGGAGCAGTACTTC. Translated, it gives CSAQGQGEQYF.

The J gene is TRBJ2-7, the V gene TRBV13, with TRBD1 matching over 9 bases. With V trimmed by 5 bases and J by 6 bases, 8 bases remained unmatched. Per germline, CDR1 PRHDT and CDR2 FYEKMQ (reference sequence). The CDR3 length is 14 residues. CDR3 bases: TGTGCCAGCAGCCCGGGCCTGACAGGGGGCGAGCAGTACTTC. The encoded protein is CASSPGLTGGEQYF. Filled out from reference TRBV13 and TRBJ2-7, the complete variable domain reads AAGVIQSPRHLIKEKRETATLKCYPIPRHDTVYWYQQGPGQDPQFLISFYEKMQSDKGSIPDRFSAQQFSDYHSELNMSSLELGDSALYFCASSPGLTGGEQYFGPGTRLTVT.

CDR3 DNA sequence: TGTGCCATCAGTCCGGACAGGAGTAATCAGCCCCAGCATTTT. Translation: CAISPDRSNQPQHF. The chain is built from TRBV10-3 and TRBJ1-5; 7 bases line up with TRBD1. V shed 5 bases and J 4 bases; nucleotides not matched to a gene: 5. This CDR3 comprises 14 residues. Germline assignment: CDR1 ENHRY and CDR2 SYGVKD.